One sample yielded the 23 T cell receptor beta chains listed below, sequenced in a study of blood T cell repertoires in COVID-19. Clones were sequenced by immunoSEQ multiplex PCR, and TCRdb holds only the in-frame ones, with some missing. The sample includes some 90,000 clones, approximately 87% of them seen just once. What was sequenced was peripheral blood. Receptors were obtained from a human donor in a cohort sampled during active COVID-19.

CDR3 in amino acids: CASSQAARDQPQHF. CDR3 nucleotide sequence: TGCGCCAGCAGCCAAGCGGCCCGGGATCAGCCCCAGCATTTT. The chain is built from TRBV4-1 and TRBJ1-5; D uncertain. The CDR3 has 14 residues. Germline CDR1 and CDR2: MGHRA and YSYEKL. Trimming took 1 base from V and 5 from J, leaving 9 bases between them.

The chain employs TRBV5-1 and TRBJ2-7; D might be TRBD1 (6 bases). This CDR3 spans 15 amino acids. Germline loops: CDR1 SGHRS, CDR2 YFSETQ. V lost 4 bases and J lost 0, with 14 bases in between. This CDR3 is CASSIGDTTSYEQYF. CDR3 nucleotides: TGCGCCAGCAGCATTGGGGACACTACCTCCTACGAGCAGTACTTC.

This clone has just one count. J is TRBJ2-2 and V is TRBV6-6; 9 positions agree with TRBD1. The CDR3 is 14 residues long. The germline CDR1 and CDR2 sequences are MNHNY and SVGAGI (reference sequence). With 7 bases clipped from V and 5 bases from J, the junction kept 5 bases outside the gene matches. CDR3 nucleotides: TGTGCCAGCATAAGACAGGGGGGGACCGGGGAGCTGTTTTTT. Its protein is CASIRQGGTGELFF.

The rearrangement uses TRBV19 and TRBJ1-2; D might be TRBD1 (6 bases). CDR3 length: 15 residues. V shed 0 bases and J shed 3 bases, with 11 bases lying between them. Germline assignment: CDR1 LNHDA and CDR2 SQIVND (reference sequence). The CDR3 sequence: CASSIDRRTDYGYTF. In nucleotides, the CDR3 is TGTGCCAGTAGTATAGATAGAAGGACAGACTATGGCTACACCTTC.

V gene TRBV15 combines with J gene TRBJ2-1; no reliable D call. The length of the CDR3 is 20 residues. Per germline, CDR1 LNHNV and CDR2 YYDKDF (reference sequence). Trimming took 1 base from V and 0 from J, leaving 22 bases between them. This chain's CDR3 is CATSRAPRGSSSSSYNEQFF. Written as DNA, the CDR3 is TGTGCCACCAGCAGAGCCCCTCGTGGCTCCTCGTCCAGCTCCTACAATGAGCAGTTCTTC.

The V call is TRBV6-6, the J call TRBJ1-1; D perhaps matches TRBD1 (5 bases). The V gene lost 2 bases and the J gene lost 3 bases, with 13 bases spanning the gap. CDR3 length equals 15 residues. Germline loops: CDR1 MNHNY, CDR2 SVGAGI (reference sequence). The CDR3 DNA reads TGTGCCAGCAGTTACGGTTCGGGGGAATACACTGAAGCTTTCTTT. Protein sequence: CASSYGSGEYTEAFF.

V and J are TRBV6-6 and TRBJ2-7, with D tentatively TRBD1 (6 bases). CDR1 MNHNY and CDR2 SVGAGI come from the germline V gene (reference sequence). Deletions cut 3 bases from V and 0 bases from J, with 12 bases between. The CDR3 loop spans 15 amino acids. In nucleotides, the CDR3 is TGTGCCAGCAGTTATCCGGGACACCGCTCCTACGAGCAGTACTTC. As protein: CASSYPGHRSYEQYF.

The chain carries TRBV19 and TRBJ1-2; 7 bases align to TRBD1. CDR1 and CDR2 (germline): LNHDA, SQIVND (reference sequence). The CDR3 sequence is 16 residues long. V shed 3 bases, J shed 5 bases, and the junction held 12 bases outside the gene matches. The CDR3 protein is CASSIHGQEVPYGYTF. CDR3 sequence (DNA): TGTGCCAGTAGTATTCATGGACAGGAGGTTCCTTATGGCTACACCTTC.

The gene calls are TRBV5-5 and TRBJ2-1, with D tentatively TRBD1 (6 bases). CDR1 and CDR2 (germline): SGHKS, YYEKEE (reference sequence). The CDR3 runs to 15 residues. V was clipped by 2 bases and J by 6 bases, with 15 bases between them. The CDR3 spells CASSFIQGRGNEQFF. In DNA form, the CDR3 reads TGTGCCAGCAGCTTTATACAGGGTCGTGGCAATGAGCAGTTCTTC.

The rearrangement uses TRBV15 and TRBJ2-7, with D perhaps matching TRBD1 (6 bases). CDR3 size: 15 residues. CDR1 and CDR2 from the germline V gene are LNHNV and YYDKDF (reference sequence). The V end was cut by 0 bases, the J end by 5 bases, with 14 bases between. CDR3 in amino acids: CATSRDGGRADEQYF. The CDR3 DNA reads TGTGCCACCAGCAGAGATGGGGGCAGGGCAGACGAGCAGTACTTC.

The rearrangement uses TRBV9 and TRBJ1-4; TRBD1 aligns across 8 bases. From germline, CDR1 is SGDLS and CDR2 YYNGEE. The CDR3 is 17 residues long. V shed 3 bases and J 7 bases; nucleotides not matched to a gene: 14. The CDR3 loop reads CASSGGQGRSRGEKLFF. The CDR3, as DNA: TGTGCCAGCAGCGGCGGACAGGGCCGGAGCCGGGGTGAAAAACTGTTTTTT.

This chain connects TRBV27 to TRBJ2-1, with a weak D call TRBD2 (6 bases). Germline CDR1 is MNHEY and CDR2 is SMNVEV (reference sequence). The CDR3 runs to 13 residues. Trimming left V 4 bases short and J 7 bases short, with 11 bases between. The CDR3 here is CASSWGLRNEQFF. In nucleotides, the CDR3 is TGTGCCAGCAGTTGGGGACTGCGGAATGAGCAGTTCTTC.

The V and J genes are TRBV6-2 or TRBV6-3 and TRBJ2-5; the match to TRBD1 covers 7 bases. V lost 5 bases to trimming and J lost 2 bases; unmatched junction nucleotides: 17. The V gene's germline CDR1 is MNHEY and CDR2 SVGEGT. This CDR3 has 18 residues. The DNA of the CDR3 is TGTGCCAGCAGTCCACTTCGCTCCAACAGGGGATTACAAGAGACCCAGTACTTC. Protein: CASSPLRSNRGLQETQYF.

The V and J genes are TRBV19 and TRBJ1-1; 8 bases align to TRBD1. Germline V CDR1 and CDR2: LNHDA, SQIVND (reference sequence). The CDR3 is 16 amino acids. V shed 8 bases and J 0 bases; nucleotides not matched to a gene: 11. CDR3 sequence reads: CASARTGLDLNTEAFF. The DNA for the CDR3 is TGTGCCAGTGCGCGGACAGGGCTTGATTTGAACACTGAAGCTTTCTTT.

In this sample, this clone turned up a few times. J is TRBJ2-3 and V is TRBV11-2; TRBD1 matches 7 bases. V gave up 4 bases and J gave up 4 bases; unmatched junction bases: 8. Germline CDR1 is SGHAT and CDR2 is FQNNGV. CDR3 size: 15 residues. CDR3 region: CASSSLTGLADTQYF. The DNA of the CDR3 is TGTGCCAGCAGCTCCCTGACAGGGTTAGCAGATACGCAGTATTTT. Complete variable domain (other parts from reference TRBV11-2 and TRBJ2-3): EAGVAQSPRYKIIEKRQSVAFWCNPISGHATLYWYQQILGQGPKLLIQFQNNGVVDDSQLPKDRFSAERLKGVDSTLKIQPAKLEDSAVYLCASSSLTGLADTQYFGPGTRLTVL.

This chain connects TRBV6-2 or TRBV6-3 to TRBJ2-3; 8 positions agree with TRBD2. The CDR3 contains 16 residues. V was pared by 2 bases and J by 6 bases, with 10 bases of the junction left unmatched. Germline V gene sequence: CDR1 MNHEY, CDR2 SVGEGT. The CDR3 nucleotides read TGTGCCAGCAGTTACCGTTTCGGGGGGGGCCTGGATACGCAGTATTTT. Protein sequence: CASSYRFGGGLDTQYF.

This chain links TRBV3-1 (or the pseudogene TRBV3-2) with TRBJ2-7; the match to TRBD1 covers 9 bases. This CDR3 has 13 residues. Germline V CDR1 and CDR2: LGHDT, YNNKEL (reference sequence). The trim removed 4 bases at V and 7 bases at J, leaving 5 bases unmatched. CDR3 region: CASSLNRGQEQYF. CDR3 in DNA: TGTGCCAGCAGCCTGAACAGGGGGCAGGAGCAGTACTTC.

J is TRBJ1-1 and V is TRBV7-9; 9 bases line up with TRBD1. The length of the CDR3 is 13 residues. Germline CDR1 reads SEHNR; CDR2 reads FQNEAQ (reference sequence). The ends lost 5 bases at V and 8 bases at J; junction bases unmatched: 6. The CDR3 reads CASSVGQGWEAFF. CDR3 nucleotides: TGTGCCAGCAGCGTTGGACAGGGGTGGGAAGCTTTCTTT.

The genes are TRBV24-1 and TRBJ2-1; tentatively, D is TRBD1 (6 bases). With 4 bases removed from V and 6 bases from J, the gap between germline ends came to 21 bases. The length of the CDR3 is 17 residues. Germline V lookup: CDR1 KGHDR, CDR2 SFDVKD. The DNA for the CDR3 is TGTGCCACCAGTGACAACTTAGGACAGATAAGGGTCAATGAGCAGTTCTTC. Protein: CATSDNLGQIRVNEQFF.

J is TRBJ1-4 and V is TRBV5-1, with unresolved D. CDR3 length: 14 amino acids. V was shortened by 2 bases and J by 8 bases, with 13 bases between the two germline ends. Germline CDR1 and CDR2: SGHRS and YFSETQ. CDR3 bases: TGCGCCAGCAGCTTATCCGAGACACCCGAAAAACTGTTTTTT. Its translation is CASSLSETPEKLFF.

The gene calls are TRBV7-3 and TRBJ1-6, with D possibly being TRBD1 (5 bases). Germline lookup yields CDR1 SGHTA and CDR2 FQGTGA. V lost 4 bases, J lost 6 bases, and 7 bases lay in between. The CDR3 has 13 residues. CDR3 residues: CASSSDINSPLHF. The CDR3, as DNA: TGTGCCAGCAGCTCGGACATTAATTCACCCCTCCACTTT. Full variable domain (missing parts from reference TRBV7-3 and TRBJ1-6): GAGVSQTPSNKVTEKGKYVELRCDPISGHTALYWYRQSLGQGPEFLIYFQGTGAADDSGLPNDRFFAVRPEGSVSTLKIQRTERGDSAVYLCASSSDINSPLHFGNGTRLTVT.

Regarding this clone: Within the sample, other DNA sequences also encode this same CDR3. This chain links TRBV3-1 (or the pseudogene TRBV3-2) with TRBJ2-2, with 7 bases aligning to TRBD1. This CDR3 is built from 15 residues. Losses at the gene ends were 7 bases for V and 0 bases for J; bases not matched to a gene: 5. CDR1 is LGHDT and CDR2 is YNNKEL in the germline V gene (reference sequence). The CDR3 spells CASTLQGANTGELFF. In DNA form, the CDR3 reads TGTGCCAGCACCCTGCAGGGGGCGAACACCGGGGAGCTGTTTTTT.

CDR3 sequence: CASRTPRQGREKLFF. The CDR3 DNA follows: TGTGCCAGCAGAACGCCCCGACAGGGCCGCGAAAAACTGTTTTTT. This sequence joins TRBV28 and TRBJ1-4; TRBD1 aligns across 7 bases. CDR3 length: 15 residues. J lost 8 bases, V lost 6 bases, and 12 bases had no gene match. Germline loops: CDR1 MDHEN, CDR2 SYDVKM. The full variable domain, rest sourced from reference TRBV28 and TRBJ1-4, is DVKVTQSSRYLVKRTGEKVFLECVQDMDHENMFWYRQDPGLGLRLIYFSYDVKMKEKGDIPEGYSVSREKKERFSLILESASTNQTSMYLCASRTPRQGREKLFFGSGTQLSVL.